These 29 T cell receptor beta chains were all obtained from the same sample, sequenced in a study of blood T cell repertoires in COVID-19. Here immunoSEQ multiplex PCR was the method, and the copy in TCRdb shows in-frame clones only, minus some. The data contain fewer than 120,000 clones, roughly 79% of them singletons. The source material was peripheral blood. These receptors came from a woman aged 80 or older with active or convalescent COVID-19.

The chain joins TRBV7-2 to TRBJ2-1; D uncertain. In germline, CDR1 is SGHTA, CDR2 FQGNSA. V dropped 5 bases and J dropped 7 bases, with 9 bases sitting between them. This CDR3 is 12 amino acids long. DNA for the CDR3: TGTGCCAGCAGCATTCAATTTAATGAGCAGTTCTTC. Translation gives CASSIQFNEQFF.

V gene TRBV2 combines with J gene TRBJ1-2; D is ambiguous. The CDR3 runs to 13 residues. Per germline, CDR1 SNHLY and CDR2 FYNNEI. V was shortened by 0 bases and J by 4 bases, with 6 bases between the two germline ends. Here the CDR3 reads CASSEAPGYGYTF. The CDR3 nucleotides are TGTGCCAGCAGTGAAGCGCCAGGCTATGGCTACACCTTC.

V usage is TRBV27 and J usage is TRBJ2-7; 10 bases fit TRBD1. The germline CDR1 and CDR2 sequences are MNHEY and SMNVEV (reference sequence). This CDR3 has 14 amino acids. The junction had 5 bases not matched to a gene; V was cut back by 6 bases and J by 3 bases. In nucleotides, the CDR3 is TGTGCCAGCAGCCCCTGGACAGGGGGCTACGAGCAGTACTTC. Residues: CASSPWTGGYEQYF.

V usage is TRBV30 and J usage is TRBJ1-2; D unresolved. Per germline, CDR1 GTSNPN and CDR2 SVGIG (reference sequence). Trimming left V 1 base short and J 4 bases short, with 16 bases between. The CDR3 sequence is 15 residues long. The CDR3 region is CAWSAGSTGSYGYTF. In DNA form, the CDR3 reads TGTGCCTGGAGTGCCGGTTCTACCGGTAGCTATGGCTACACCTTC.

This sequence joins TRBV5-4 and TRBJ2-1; 15 positions agree with TRBD2. Germline V gene data show CDR1 as SGHNT and CDR2 as YYREEE (reference sequence). This CDR3 comprises 19 residues. V lost 2 bases to trimming and J lost 0 bases; unmatched junction nucleotides: 6. The CDR3 is CASSFGGLAGGRSYNEQFF. CDR3 coding DNA: TGTGCCAGCAGCTTTGGAGGACTAGCGGGAGGGCGCTCCTACAATGAGCAGTTCTTC.

V and J are TRBV7-3 and TRBJ2-1; the D gene is possibly TRBD2 (6 bases). The germline V gene encodes CDR1 SGHTA and CDR2 FQGTGA. CDR3 length: 17 amino acids. Trimming stripped 0 bases from V and 6 bases from J, with 18 bases between. CDR3 protein: CASSLTYTGESGNEQFF. The CDR3 DNA reads as TGTGCCAGCAGCTTAACTTACACGGGAGAATCGGGCAATGAGCAGTTCTTC.

CDR3 DNA sequence: TGTGCCAGCACCTCAGTCGGTGTAGCGGGAGCTTACGAGCAGTACTTC. Translating gives CASTSVGVAGAYEQYF. The chain joins TRBV28 to TRBJ2-7, with 9 bases that match TRBD2. The V and J ends lost 7 bases and 4 bases, in that order; junction bases with no gene match: 14. Germline V gives CDR1 MDHEN, CDR2 SYDVKM. This CDR3 comprises 16 residues.

The CDR3 DNA sequence: TGTGCCAGCAGCCAACACAGGTTTCTATCGGCTGGCTACACCTTC. It is translated as CASSQHRFLSAGYTF. The gene calls are TRBV14 and TRBJ1-2, with D perhaps matching TRBD1 (5 bases). Trimming removed 2 bases from V and 7 bases from J, with 17 bases in between. Germline CDR1 reads SGHDN; CDR2 reads FVKESK. The CDR3 is 15 amino acids.

This clone was detected only once. This chain connects TRBV7-9 to TRBJ1-3; the match to TRBD1 covers 7 bases. The CDR3 sequence is 16 residues long. Germline-derived CDR1 and CDR2 are SEHNR and FQNEAQ (reference sequence). V gave up 2 bases and J gave up 0 bases; unmatched junction bases: 4. The CDR3 spells CASSLFRGASGNTIYF. Here the CDR3 DNA reads TGTGCCAGCAGCTTATTCAGGGGGGCCTCTGGAAACACCATATATTTT.

The chain recombines TRBV7-2 with TRBJ2-2; 7 bases fit TRBD2. Germline CDR1 reads SGHTA; CDR2 reads FQGNSA. J gave up 7 bases and V 4 bases, and 3 bases lay outside the gene matches. The CDR3 runs 13 residues. DNA of the CDR3: TGTGCCAGCAGCTGGGGGAGGGTCGGGGAGCTGTTTTTT. Translated, it gives CASSWGRVGELFF. Full variable domain (outside the CDR3, taken from reference TRBV7-2 and TRBJ2-2): GAGVSQSPSNKVTEKGKDVELRCDPISGHTALYWYRQSLGQGLEFLIYFQGNSAPDKSGLPSDRFSAERTGGSVSTLTIQRTQQEDSAVYLCASSWGRVGELFFGEGSRLTVL.

The V and J genes are TRBV10-3 and TRBJ1-2, with TRBD1 as a possible D gene (5 bases). The V gene's germline CDR1 is ENHRY and CDR2 SYGVKD. This CDR3 is 14 amino acids long. V gave up 5 bases and J gave up 1 base, with 11 bases separating them. CDR3 protein: CAISSDRDNYGYTF. The CDR3 DNA follows: TGTGCCATCAGTTCTGACAGAGATAACTATGGCTACACCTTC.

The V call is TRBV19, the J call TRBJ1-3; D possibly corresponds to TRBD1 (6 bases). The CDR3 is 16 amino acids. CDR1 and CDR2 from the germline V gene are LNHDA and SQIVND (reference sequence). Trimming shortened V by 6 bases and J by 7 bases, and 22 bases separated the two germline ends. This CDR3 reads CASRRGTSGFWNTIYF. The CDR3 DNA reads TGTGCCAGTAGAAGGGGGACATCTGGTTTTTGGAACACCATATATTTT.

The chain joins TRBV6-5 to TRBJ1-1; 12 nucleotides line up with TRBD1. With 3 bases clipped from V and 4 bases from J, the junction kept 6 bases outside the gene matches. This CDR3 spans 16 amino acids. Germline loops: CDR1 MNHEY, CDR2 SVGAGI. DNA for the CDR3: TGTGCCAGCAGTTATGACCGGGACAGGGGGCTCACTGAAGCTTTCTTT. This translates into CASSYDRDRGLTEAFF.

V usage is TRBV18 and J usage is TRBJ1-5, with 7 bases fitting TRBD1. The V segment lost 3 bases and the J segment 7 bases; nucleotides outside the gene matches: 12. This CDR3 is built from 16 residues. CDR1 and CDR2 from the germline V gene are KGHSH and LQKENI. The CDR3 spells CASSPLDRFEGQPQHF. The CDR3 coding sequence is TGTGCCAGCTCACCCTTGGACAGGTTTGAGGGACAGCCCCAGCATTTT.

The V gene is TRBV5-1, the J gene TRBJ2-1, with D possibly matching TRBD2 (6 bases). Looked up from germline, CDR1 is SGHRS and CDR2 is YFSETQ. The CDR3 length is 14 residues. V was trimmed by 4 bases and J by 5 bases, leaving 13 bases between them. The CDR3 here is CASSPSGPHNEQFF. In DNA, the CDR3 is TGCGCCAGCAGCCCAAGCGGGCCTCACAATGAGCAGTTCTTC.

The rearrangement joins TRBV19 to TRBJ2-5; 7 bases line up with TRBD1. Germline values: CDR1 LNHDA, CDR2 SQIVND (reference sequence). The CDR3 contains 14 residues. The ends lost 5 bases at V and 0 bases at J; junction bases unmatched: 3. The CDR3 coding sequence is TGTGCCAGTAGTCTGGGACAGTACCAAGAGACCCAGTACTTC. Residues: CASSLGQYQETQYF. Complete variable domain (other parts from reference TRBV19 and TRBJ2-5): DGGITQSPKYLFRKEGQNVTLSCEQNLNHDAMYWYRQDPGQGLRLIYYSQIVNDFQKGDIAEGYSVSREKKESFPLTVTSAQKNPTAFYLCASSLGQYQETQYFGPGTRLLVL.

The V and J genes are TRBV10-2 and TRBJ2-3; 12 bases align to TRBD2. J was trimmed by 6 bases and V by 6 bases; bases with no gene match: 1. The CDR3 has 13 residues. Per the germline V gene, CDR1 is WSHSY and CDR2 is SAAADI. The CDR3: CASRTSGSDTQYF. The CDR3 DNA reads as TGCGCCAGCAGGACTAGCGGGAGTGATACGCAGTATTTT.

The V gene is TRBV5-8, the J gene TRBJ2-7, with a possible D match to TRBD2 (5 bases). The CDR3 runs 13 residues. Trimming removed 3 bases at V and 5 bases at J, with 12 bases between. Germline values: CDR1 SGHTS, CDR2 YDEGEE. The CDR3 region has the DNA TGTGCCAGCAGCTGGGGTTGGGGAGACGAGCAGTACTTC. Its protein is CASSWGWGDEQYF.

This clone was counted once. The V and J genes are TRBV14 and TRBJ2-2, with no clear D. Trimming took 6 bases from V and 4 from J, leaving 9 bases between them. Germline CDR1 reads SGHDN; CDR2 reads FVKESK. This CDR3 region has 13 residues. CDR3 protein: CASRSISTGELFF. In DNA, the CDR3 is TGTGCCAGCAGATCCATCAGCACCGGGGAGCTGTTTTTT.

This clone appeared a single time. The chain couples TRBV24-1 to TRBJ2-7; weak D call: TRBD1 (6 bases). Germline V gives CDR1 KGHDR, CDR2 SFDVKD. V shed 4 bases and J shed 5 bases, with 14 bases lying between them. The CDR3 contains 14 residues. CDR3: CATSDRRQANEQYF. Written as DNA, the CDR3 is TGTGCCACCAGTGACCGACGACAGGCTAACGAGCAGTACTTC.

This chain connects TRBV5-1 to TRBJ1-2; 8 bases fit TRBD1. Looked up from germline, CDR1 is SGHRS and CDR2 is YFSETQ. The CDR3 has 15 residues. The J segment lost 6 bases and the V segment lost 3 bases, leaving 10 bases of the junction unmatched. The CDR3 is CASSSGQGDPNGYTF. In DNA form, the CDR3 reads TGCGCCAGCAGCTCCGGACAGGGAGATCCGAATGGCTACACCTTC.

The chain links TRBV19 to TRBJ2-7; the D gene is possibly TRBD1 (5 bases). CDR1 is LNHDA and CDR2 is SQIVND in the germline V gene (reference sequence). CDR3 size: 14 residues. V was trimmed by 0 bases and J by 6 bases, leaving 12 bases between them. CDR3 in amino acids: CASSIEARAREQYF. Here the CDR3 DNA reads TGTGCCAGTAGTATAGAGGCCAGGGCTCGCGAGCAGTACTTC.

V gene TRBV3-1 (or the pseudogene TRBV3-2) combines with J gene TRBJ2-7; TRBD1 agrees at 8 bases. Germline V gene sequence: CDR1 LGHDT, CDR2 YNNKEL (reference sequence). The V gene end was trimmed by 7 bases and the J gene end by 2 bases; junction bases not matched to a gene: 10. The CDR3 loop spans 15 amino acids. CDR3 protein: CASNLDRGPPYEQYF. The CDR3, as DNA: TGTGCCAGCAACCTAGACAGGGGCCCCCCCTACGAGCAGTACTTC.

V usage is TRBV18 and J usage is TRBJ2-2; weak D call: TRBD1 (6 bases). The CDR3 has 15 amino acids. The germline V gene has CDR1 KGHSH and CDR2 LQKENI. V gave up 2 bases and J gave up 2 bases, with 9 bases separating them. CDR3 in amino acids: CASSPIGTNTGELFF. CDR3 DNA sequence: TGTGCCAGCTCACCAATAGGGACAAACACCGGGGAGCTGTTTTTT.

This CDR3 is CASSLGTATYEQYF. In nucleotides, the CDR3 is TGCGCCAGCAGCTTGGGGACAGCAACCTACGAGCAGTACTTC. The chain combines TRBV5-1 with TRBJ2-7; D is perhaps TRBD1 (6 bases). This CDR3 contains 14 residues. V gave up 0 bases and J gave up 2 bases, with 9 bases separating them. From germline, CDR1 is SGHRS and CDR2 YFSETQ.

The chain is built from TRBV7-9 and TRBJ2-5, with a possible D match to TRBD1 (5 bases). This CDR3 spans 13 amino acids. Deletions cut 4 bases from V and 5 bases from J, with 11 bases between. Germline lookup yields CDR1 SEHNR and CDR2 FQNEAQ (reference sequence). CDR3 region: CASSSREIETQYF. In nucleotides, the CDR3 is TGTGCCAGCAGCTCCAGGGAAATTGAGACCCAGTACTTC.

The chain has TRBV5-1 and TRBJ2-5; possibly TRBD2 for D (5 bases). From germline, CDR1 is SGHRS and CDR2 YFSETQ. V lost 0 bases and J 4 bases, leaving 10 bases between the germline ends. This CDR3 has 14 amino acids. As DNA, the CDR3 is TGCGCCAGCAGCTTGGTCTCTAGCTCAGAGACCCAGTACTTC. Residues: CASSLVSSSETQYF.

The chain is built from TRBV15 and TRBJ2-7, with TRBD1 identical over 11 bases. Germline V gene sequence: CDR1 LNHNV, CDR2 YYDKDF (reference sequence). The V gene end was trimmed by 3 bases and the J gene end by 6 bases; junction bases not matched to a gene: 13. This CDR3 contains 17 residues. The CDR3 DNA sequence: TGTGCCACCAGCAGGGCCGGGACAGGGGGACTATCCGCCGAGCAGTACTTC. Its protein is CATSRAGTGGLSAEQYF.

The chain is built from TRBV6-5 and TRBJ1-5, with TRBD1 matching 11 bases. V gave up 6 bases and J gave up 3 bases; unmatched junction bases: 4. CDR3 length: 15 residues. Germline CDR1 reads MNHEY; CDR2 reads SVGAGI. The CDR3 is CASSGQGALNQPQHF. CDR3 bases: TGTGCCAGCAGCGGACAGGGGGCCCTCAATCAGCCCCAGCATTTT.